This TCR beta chain comes out of a study of cytomegalovirus exposure and HLA in healthy donors. General study findings and limits: Indistinguishable V segments such as TRBV6-2 and TRBV6-3 were excluded.

The CDR3 runs 15 residues. Concerning this clone itself: The antigen is unknown.

Primers included in the PCR were 60 Vbeta and 13 Jbeta primers. Profiling relied on immunoSEQ multiplex PCR, and the TCRdb table lists in-frame clones only, not all of them. The sample lists about 170,000 clones; under 80% were seen once. The sample taken for sequencing was PBMCs. The V gene is TRBV21-1, the J gene TRBJ1-5; TRBD1, the table's D call, was not compared with the DNA. TRBV21-1 is noted as a pseudogene. The source is a human donor in good health. In DNA form, the CDR3 reads TGTGCCAGCAGCAAAGAAAGGACAGGGAATCAGCCCCAGCATTTT. Its protein product is CASSKERTGNQPQHF.